The 20 T cell receptor beta chains listed next were all sequenced from one sample in a study of identifying expanded T cells in peripheral blood (dated by TCRdb to about 2019). The receptor library was made with the immunoSEQ multiplex PCR assay. TCRdb holds this immuneACCESS table with in-frame rearrangements only. Some clones are missing; in checked studies, unresolved V genes explain under half, and the rest has no known cause. The sample table holds approximately 100,000 clones, of which around nine tenths were seen once. Clones ranked in the top ten supply approximately 17% of the sample. The sequenced sample was blood. Every receptor here comes from a person aged 18 to 70 in good health.

J is TRBJ2-7 and V is TRBV7-6; D not certain. Germline assignment: CDR1 SGHVS and CDR2 FNYEAQ. Deletions cut 5 bases from V and 9 bases from J, with 8 bases between. This CDR3 is 10 amino acids long. The DNA for the CDR3 is TGTGCCAGCAGCGGAGCGAGGCAGTACTTC. Protein product: CASSGARQYF. The entire variable domain, with the rest obtained from reference TRBV7-6 and TRBJ2-7, is as follows: GAGVSQSPRYKVTKRGQDVALRCDPISGHVSLYWYRQALGQGPEFLTYFNYEAQQDKSGLPNDRFSAERPEGSISTLTIQRTEQRDSAMYRCASSGARQYFGPGTRLTVT.

The chain employs TRBV27 and TRBJ2-2; 7 bases are a match to TRBD2. The CDR3 is 15 residues long. The germline V gene encodes CDR1 MNHEY and CDR2 SMNVEV (reference sequence). The V and J ends lost 3 bases and 6 bases, in that order; junction bases with no gene match: 7. The CDR3 sequence: CASSFDPRGAGELFF. The CDR3 DNA follows: TGTGCCAGCAGTTTTGACCCACGGGGGGCCGGGGAGCTGTTTTTT.

The genes are TRBV18 and TRBJ2-5, with 8 nucleotides matching TRBD1. There are 15 residues in the CDR3. Looked up from germline, CDR1 is KGHSH and CDR2 is LQKENI. V gave up 6 bases and J gave up 5 bases; unmatched junction bases: 11. CDR3 nucleotide sequence: TGTGCCAGCTCGGCGGCAGGGGGCGGGATGGAGACCCAGTACTTC. Translation: CASSAAGGGMETQYF.

The rearrangement uses TRBV6-6 and TRBJ2-7, with TRBD2 as a possible D gene (6 bases). CDR1 is MNHNY and CDR2 is SVGAGI in the germline V gene (reference sequence). The V end lost 9 bases, the J end lost 0 bases, and 18 bases lay between the germline ends. This CDR3 comprises 15 residues. The CDR3 bases are TGTGCCAGTAAGTCGCGTCGGGGGAACTCCTACGAGCAGTACTTC. Encoded protein: CASKSRRGNSYEQYF.

The V call is TRBV7-8, the J call TRBJ1-1; D might be TRBD1 (5 bases). Per the germline V gene, CDR1 is SGHVS and CDR2 is FQNEAQ. The V end was cut by 4 bases, the J end by 0 bases, with 15 bases between. The CDR3 loop spans 16 amino acids. The CDR3 is CASSSLGGSVNTEAFF. The CDR3 DNA sequence: TGTGCCAGCAGCTCATTGGGGGGATCAGTGAACACTGAAGCTTTCTTT. The whole variable domain, remainder taken from reference TRBV7-8 and TRBJ1-1, is GAGVSQSPRYKVAKRGQDVALRCDPISGHVSLFWYQQALGQGPEFLTYFQNEAQLDKSGLPSDRFFAERPEGSVSTLKIQRTQQEDSAVYLCASSSLGGSVNTEAFFGQGTRLTVV.

The V call is TRBV13, the J call TRBJ1-2; TRBD1 matches at 7 bases. Trimming removed 5 bases from V and 0 bases from J; junction bases left unmatched: 6. The CDR3 extends over 15 amino acids. Per germline, CDR1 PRHDT and CDR2 FYEKMQ (reference sequence). In DNA form, the CDR3 reads TGTGCCAGCAGCCCCGAGACAGGGCCTAACTATGGCTACACCTTC. Its protein product is CASSPETGPNYGYTF.

This clone was detected a few times. The CDR3 DNA follows: TGTGCCAGTAGTAAAGAGCGGGGCAGCTCCTACGAGCAGTACTTC. Translation: CASSKERGSSYEQYF. This chain connects TRBV19 to TRBJ2-7; 7 nucleotides agree with TRBD2. This CDR3 has 15 residues. The trim removed 4 bases at V and 0 bases at J, leaving 6 bases unmatched. Germline V gene lookup returns CDR1 LNHDA and CDR2 SQIVND (reference sequence).

This clone was picked up a small number of times. The chain couples TRBV28 to TRBJ2-7; D uncertain. The germline CDR1 and CDR2 sequences are MDHEN and SYDVKM. V gave up 4 bases and J gave up 5 bases, with 6 bases separating them. CDR3 length: 11 amino acids. CDR3 sequence: CASSWYHEQYF. DNA for the CDR3: TGTGCCAGCAGTTGGTACCACGAGCAGTACTTC.

The gene calls are TRBV27 and TRBJ2-3, with D perhaps given as TRBD1 or TRBD2 (5 bases each). This CDR3 comprises 19 residues. Between the trimmed V and J ends, which lost 0 bases and 1 base, there was a span of 20 bases. Germline loops: CDR1 MNHEY, CDR2 SMNVEV (reference sequence). DNA for the CDR3: TGTGCCAGCAGTTTATCCCGTTCGGGGCAGTTTCTGGGCACAGATACGCAGTATTTT. This encodes CASSLSRSGQFLGTDTQYF.

This chain joins TRBV6-6 and TRBJ2-2; TRBD1 matches 7 bases. Germline V CDR1 and CDR2: MNHNY, SVGAGI (reference sequence). This CDR3 spans 15 amino acids. The V gene end was trimmed by 6 bases and the J gene end by 0 bases; junction bases not matched to a gene: 4. The CDR3 DNA reads as TGTGCCAGCAGCGAGACAGGGTCGAACACCGGGGAGCTGTTTTTT. Protein: CASSETGSNTGELFF.

The chain joins TRBV7-2 to TRBJ1-2; no definite D call. The V gene's germline CDR1 is SGHTA and CDR2 FQGNSA. The CDR3 has 13 residues. V lost 3 bases and J 1 base, leaving 6 bases between the germline ends. The CDR3 region is CASSLRDNYGYTF. The DNA for the CDR3 is TGTGCCAGCAGCTTGCGTGATAACTATGGCTACACCTTC.

The chain joins TRBV10-3 to TRBJ1-4, with a possible D match to TRBD1 (5 bases). In germline, CDR1 is ENHRY, CDR2 SYGVKD. CDR3 size: 13 residues. Between the trimmed V and J ends, which lost 10 bases and 5 bases, there was a span of 14 bases. The CDR3 region is CATRRDVNEKLFF. The CDR3 bases are TGTGCCACCCGTCGGGACGTAAATGAAAAACTGTTTTTT.

The V call is TRBV10-3, the J call TRBJ2-1; 8 bases align to TRBD1. Germline lookup yields CDR1 ENHRY and CDR2 SYGVKD. V lost 3 bases to trimming and J lost 4 bases; unmatched junction nucleotides: 11. CDR3 size: 17 residues. CDR3 coding DNA: TGTGCCATCAGTGACAGGGGGCGCGTTTCTCCGTACAATGAGCAGTTCTTC. Its protein is CAISDRGRVSPYNEQFF.

This clone has just a few counts. Other DNA sequences in this specimen translate into the identical CDR3. This CDR3 reads CASSYRGTHEQYF. The CDR3 DNA is TGTGCCAGCAGTTACAGAGGGACCCACGAGCAGTACTTC. The chain combines TRBV6-5 with TRBJ2-7; D assignment may be TRBD1 or TRBD2 (5 bases each). The germline CDR1 and CDR2 sequences are MNHEY and SVGAGI. Trimming left V 2 bases short and J 5 bases short, with 10 bases between. This CDR3 contains 13 residues.

This clone was detected only a few times. The chain has TRBV4-2 and TRBJ2-7, with a tentative D call TRBD1 (6 bases). CDR1 and CDR2 from the germline V gene are LGHNA and YNFKEQ. V lost 0 bases, J lost 0 bases, and 12 bases lay in between. This CDR3 spans 16 amino acids. In nucleotides, the CDR3 is TGTGCCAGCAGCCAAGATGGACCAGGGGCCTCCTACGAGCAGTACTTC. Translation gives CASSQDGPGASYEQYF.

This chain joins TRBV9 and TRBJ2-3; 8 bases match TRBD2. This CDR3 has 16 amino acids. Per the germline V gene, CDR1 is SGDLS and CDR2 is YYNGEE. V trimming: 0 bases; J trimming: 1 base; junction bases outside the gene matches: 4. The CDR3 is CASSVGSAGGTDTQYF. CDR3 DNA: TGTGCCAGCAGCGTAGGTTCAGCGGGGGGCACAGATACGCAGTATTTT.

This clone was counted once. The chain couples TRBV30 to TRBJ1-6; 9 bases agree with TRBD1. In germline, CDR1 is GTSNPN, CDR2 SVGIG (reference sequence). CDR3 length: 13 residues. V gave up 6 bases and J gave up 7 bases; unmatched junction bases: 4. CDR3 loop: CACEGQGNSPLHF. The CDR3 DNA reads as TGTGCCTGCGAGGGACAGGGAAATTCACCCCTCCACTTT.

The V call is TRBV6-5, the J call TRBJ2-1; TRBD2 might be the D (5 bases). V was clipped by 4 bases and J by 9 bases, with 7 bases between them. From germline, CDR1 is MNHEY and CDR2 SVGAGI. This CDR3 contains 11 residues. This CDR3 reads CASSWSGEQFF. Written as DNA, the CDR3 is TGTGCCAGCAGTTGGAGCGGTGAGCAGTTCTTC.

The genes are TRBV6-5 and TRBJ2-7; D ambiguous. V lost 5 bases to trimming and J lost 0 bases, with 11 bases between them. The CDR3 contains 14 residues. CDR1 and CDR2 from the germline V gene are MNHEY and SVGAGI. The CDR3 here is CASSRDPSSYEQYF. CDR3 nucleotide sequence: TGTGCCAGCAGTCGCGACCCTAGCTCCTACGAGCAGTACTTC.

The chain employs TRBV6-5 and TRBJ1-2, with D perhaps TRBD1 (6 bases). The germline V gene encodes CDR1 MNHEY and CDR2 SVGAGI. This CDR3 has 13 residues. V was clipped by 5 bases and J by 4 bases, with 11 bases between them. The CDR3 protein is CASSPRDTYGYTF. The CDR3 bases are TGTGCCAGCAGTCCTCGGGACACCTATGGCTACACCTTC.